Listed below are T cell receptor beta chains from one sample, sequenced in a study of regulatory T cells in long-lasting Graves disease. TCRdb analysed the multiplex PCR reads with MiXCR anew, one entry per CDR3 protein. The profile shows around 400,000 distinct CDR3 sequences, roughly a sixth of them singletons. The sequenced sample was peripheral blood mononuclear cells (PBMCs), obtained at new diagnosis, from a patient treated with antithyroid drugs. Receptors were obtained from a female donor with Graves disease. Each CDR3 is given with its conserved first and last residue. A D gene is named only where the DNA matches it firmly. Size is stated for part of the rows, as once, few or many counts, or as a class when the clone is expanded.

D gene,V gene,J gene,clone size,CDR3 DNA,CDR3 protein
-,TRBV4-3,TRBJ1-1,many,TGCGCCAGCAGCCAAGAACCGGGGGACACTGAAGCTTTCTTT,CASSQEPGDTEAFF
TRBD2,TRBV11-2,TRBJ2-5,many,TGTGCCAGCAGACCCCCGGGACTAGGAAAAGAGACCCAGTACTTC,CASRPPGLGKETQYF
-,TRBV7-2,TRBJ2-6,few,TGTGCCAACAGCTTAAACTCTGGGGCCAACGTCCTGACTTTC,CANSLNSGANVLTF
-,TRBV5-4,TRBJ1-1,many,TGTGCCAGCAGCGCACAGGGTGTGAACACTGAAGCTTTCTTT,CASSAQGVNTEAFF
-,TRBV7-9,TRBJ2-2,many,TGTGCCAGCAGCCTACCCCGAGAAAAGAACACCGGGGAGCTGTTTTTT,CASSLPREKNTGELFF
-,TRBV28,TRBJ2-5,many,TGTGCCAGCAGTCCCACCTTGCCCGCGGACCAAGAGACCCAGTACTTC,CASSPTLPADQETQYF
-,TRBV10-3,TRBJ1-1,many,TGTGCCATCAGCCGAGCGGGGGCGGCCATGAACACTGAAGCTTTCTTT,CAISRAGAAMNTEAFF
TRBD2,TRBV6-2/TRBV6-3,TRBJ2-3,many,TGTGCCAGCAGTTACTCGTCGCCACTAGCGGGGGGAACAGATACGCAGTATTTT,CASSYSSPLAGGTDTQYF
TRBD2,TRBV20-1,TRBJ2-7,many,TGCAGTGCTAGAGCGCCGGGACTAGCGGGAGGGTACGAGCAGTACTTC,CSARAPGLAGGYEQYF
-,TRBV30,TRBJ2-6,many,TGTGCCTGGACCGATGAAACCTCTGGGGCCAACGTCCTGACTTTC,CAWTDETSGANVLTF
-,TRBV7-3,TRBJ2-1,many,TGTGCCAGCAGCTTATACCCCCCGGGTCAGCTGTCCTACAATGAGCAGTTCTTC,CASSLYPPGQLSYNEQFF
-,TRBV6-5,TRBJ2-2,many,TGTGCCAGCAGTTACGAAGTCAGGCGGAACACCGGGGAGCTGTTTTTT,CASSYEVRRNTGELFF
-,TRBV9,TRBJ2-3,few,TGTGCCAGCAGCGTAGAACAGGGTCTAGATACGCAGTATTTT,CASSVEQGLDTQYF
-,TRBV3-1,TRBJ1-4,many,TGTGCCAGCAGCCAAGATCGTGGCAGCCCGAATGAAAAACTGTTTTTT,CASSQDRGSPNEKLFF
-,TRBV28,TRBJ1-2,many,TGTGCCAGCAGTCTCGGGTCCCGCTTACACTATGGCTACACCTTC,CASSLGSRLHYGYTF
-,TRBV10-3,TRBJ2-1,few,TGTGCCATCAGTGAAGATTCCTACAATGAGCAGTTCTTC,CAISEDSYNEQFF
-,TRBV7-2,TRBJ2-3,many,TGTGCCAGCAGCTTAGCGATCTTCACAGATACGCAGTATTTT,CASSLAIFTDTQYF
-,TRBV4-1,TRBJ1-2,-,TGCGCCAGCAGCCAAGAAGGGACCGTAGCAACTAACTATGGCTACACCTTC,CASSQEGTVATNYGYTF
-,TRBV20-1,TRBJ2-3,few,TGCAGTGCTAGACGGGTTCACTACACAGATACGCAGTATTTT,CSARRVHYTDTQYF
-,TRBV5-1,TRBJ2-1,many,TGCGCCAGCAGCGTACTAGGAGGGGAGCAGTTCTTC,CASSVLGGEQFF
-,TRBV24-1,TRBJ1-5,once,TGTGCCACCAGCAATCAGGGAGGCAATCAGCCCCAGCATTTT,CATSNQGGNQPQHF
-,TRBV13,TRBJ1-1,many,TGTGCCAGCAGCCCGCCGGCAAATGAAGCTTTCTTT,CASSPPANEAFF
TRBD1,TRBV18,TRBJ1-2,many,TGTGCCAGCTCACCCGACAGGGCTGACTATGGCTACACCTTC,CASSPDRADYGYTF
-,TRBV20-1,TRBJ2-3,few,TGCAGTGCTGTACTGAGCACAGATACGCAGTATTTT,CSAVLSTDTQYF
-,TRBV12-5,TRBJ2-2,many,TGTGCTAGTGGTATGGCAGGGGCGCACACCGGGGAGCTGTTTTTT,CASGMAGAHTGELFF
TRBD1,TRBV4-3,TRBJ1-2,few,TGCGCCAGCAGCAAACAGGGGGTGTCTGGCTACACCTTC,CASSKQGVSGYTF
-,TRBV7-6,TRBJ2-7,-,TGTGCCAGCAGATTCGGGGTGGAGTCCTACGAGCAGTACTTC,CASRFGVESYEQYF
-,TRBV9,TRBJ2-7,-,TGTGCCAGCAGCGTAGCTTCCGGACTCACCTACGAGCAGTACTTC,CASSVASGLTYEQYF
-,TRBV5-1,TRBJ1-3,-,TGCGCCAGCAGCTTCGTCGGGCATGGAAACACCATATATTTT,CASSFVGHGNTIYF
TRBD2,TRBV7-2,TRBJ2-7,many,TGCGCCAGCAGCCAAGAAGGACCGGCTAGCGGGAAGTACGAGCAGTACTTC,CASSQEGPASGKYEQYF
-,TRBV28,TRBJ2-3,many,TGTGCCATAAACCGAAGTACAGATACGCAGTATTTT,CAINRSTDTQYF
TRBD2,TRBV28,TRBJ2-7,many,TGTGCCAGCAGTTTAGGGTTACTAGCGGGGGGGACCTACGAGCAGTACTTC,CASSLGLLAGGTYEQYF
-,TRBV30,TRBJ1-1,many,TGTGCCTGGAGTCATCCGGACATTTTGAACACTGAAGCTTTCTTT,CAWSHPDILNTEAFF
TRBD1,TRBV7-2,TRBJ2-3,few,TGTGCCAGCAGCGGGACAGGGAAAGATACGCAGTATTTT,CASSGTGKDTQYF
TRBD1,TRBV7-2,TRBJ1-6,few,TGTGCCAGCAGCTGGAAAGTTGGACAGGGCGGGTCACCCCTCCACTTT,CASSWKVGQGGSPLHF
-,TRBV12-3/TRBV12-4,TRBJ1-2,many,TGTGCCAGCAGTTTTAGGGCAGGGGTCGAGATACATAACTATGGCTACACCTTC,CASSFRAGVEIHNYGYTF
TRBD1,TRBV2,TRBJ1-2,few,TGTGCCAGCAGGGGACAGAGTCGTATGGATGGCTACACCTTC,CASRGQSRMDGYTF
-,TRBV12-3/TRBV12-4,TRBJ1-3,few,TGTGCCAGCAGTTCCGGGGGCTCTGGAAACACCATATATTTT,CASSSGGSGNTIYF
-,TRBV7-2,TRBJ1-5,-,TGTGCCAGCAGCAAACAAGGGGGTGGCAATCAGCCCCAGCATTTT,CASSKQGGGNQPQHF
-,TRBV6-9,TRBJ2-1,few,TGTGCCAGCAGTTACGGAGGAGACAATGAGCAGTTCTTC,CASSYGGDNEQFF
-,TRBV9,TRBJ2-1,many,TGTGCCAGCAGCGTAGATCCCGGGCTCGCCTACAATGAGCAGTTCTTC,CASSVDPGLAYNEQFF